The present T cell receptor (beta chain) was sequenced within a study of T cell responses to AZD1222 COVID-19 vaccine. V was cut by 4 bases and J by 7 bases, with 19 bases left in between. Germline CDR1 LNHDA, CDR2 SQIVND (reference sequence). This CDR3 spans 15 amino acids. The protocol was immunoSEQ multiplex PCR, while the TCRdb copy is restricted to in-frame clones and leaves out a portion. The sample has roughly 110,000 clones, roughly 87% seen once. Material: peripheral blood, obtained 28 days after the second AZD1222 dose. The TCR sequence derives from an adult who received the AZD1222 COVID-19 vaccine. V gene TRBV19 combines with J gene TRBJ2-5; D gene ambiguous. In DNA, the CDR3 is TGTGCCAGTAGTAAGGTGGCCGATACTATCAGGACCCAGTACTTC. Translation gives CASSKVADTIRTQYF.